The present entry profiles one TCR beta chain with its context. What it recognizes is unknown. This specimen comes from a study of PD-1 blockade in classical Hodgkin lymphoma. The germline V gene has CDR1 LGHNT and CDR2 FRNRAP. V shed 6 bases and J shed 3 bases, with 11 bases lying between them. CDR3 length equals 13 residues. Whole-study findings and limits: Healthy donors were reported to have higher baseline TCR diversity than newly diagnosed patients.

The method was immunoSEQ multiplex PCR; TCRdb's version includes in-frame clones alone and lacks a portion of them. The sample records about 33,000 clones, 94% being singletons. Time point described: newly diagnosed, previously untreated cHL patient sample. Input material: peripheral blood mononuclear cells (PBMCs). This sequence originates from a human donor with classical Hodgkin lymphoma. The V call is TRBV12-5, the J call TRBJ1-1, with a tentative D call TRBD1 (5 bases). The DNA for the CDR3 is TGTGCTAGTGGAGCAGGGTGGGACACTGAAGCTTTCTTT. Translating gives CASGAGWDTEAFF.